This T cell receptor (beta chain) was identified in a study of T cells after yellow fever vaccination. Study summary: Researchers used SMART-Seq v4 Ultra Low Input to prepare fractions that had low cell numbers.

With regard to this clonotype: What it binds is unknown.

The ends were cut back, 11 bases at V and 2 bases at J, with 10 bases in the middle. The CDR3 has 12 amino acids. The germline gives CDR1 MNHEY, CDR2 SVGEGT. The authors made TCR cDNA by 5'RACE template switching, adding a universal primer site and UMIs. TCRdb reprocessed the 5' RACE reads via MiXCR and lists one record per CDR3 protein. The sample includes about 430,000 distinct CDR3 sequences, 18% of them seen just once. General observations from the study: Subsequent to the booster, the majority of primary-vaccination clones reappeared (roughly 96% CD4, about 90% CD8). Some clonotypes were seen in both the CD4 and the CD8 compartments. These made up a small share and likely arose from convergent recombination.

The specimen comprised PBMCs, sampled before the yellow fever booster vaccination. This chain uses TRBV6-2 or TRBV6-3 with TRBJ1-5; no clear D. This clonotype originated in a man aged 18 to 29 who received the YFV17D yellow fever vaccine. CDR3 nucleotides: TGTGCCGGCAATTCCGGCAATCAGCCCCAGCATTTT. It is translated as CAGNSGNQPQHF.